This T cell receptor (beta chain) derives from a study of shared clonotypes between healthy human individuals. In the study overall: For every donor, three CD4 naive, three CD4 memory, two CD8 naive and one CD8 memory plates were used.

Here immunoSEQ multiplex PCR was the method, and the copy in TCRdb shows in-frame clones only, minus some. Found here are roughly 2 million clones, 95% of them singletons; the top ten hold under 0.15%. Trimming shortened V by 7 bases and J by 3 bases, and 13 bases separated the two germline ends. The CDR3 is 15 residues long. From germline, CDR1 is LNHDA and CDR2 SQIVND (reference sequence). This TCR derives from a man aged 18 to 29 in good health. This sequence joins TRBV19 and TRBJ1-6; D may be TRBD1 (5 bases). Sequencing was performed on naive CD4+ T cells sorted from blood. Subset defined: CD45RA+ positively selected. CDR3 nucleotide sequence: TGTGCCAGTAATCTGGGAGGGGTCTATAATTCACCCCTCCACTTT. This gives the protein CASNLGGVYNSPLHF.